Following are 21 T cell receptor beta chains from one sample sequenced in a study of breast tumors, draining lymph nodes, adjacent tissues. A single record per CDR3 protein comes from TCRdb applying MiXCR to the multiplex PCR reads. This sample has tens of thousands of distinct CDR3 sequences, with 30% to 45% found just once. The source material was breast tumor tissue. These receptors all stem from a female donor with breast cancer. Some clones in this sample may be carry-over from other donors' samples.

J is TRBJ2-1 and V is TRBV20-1, with D uncertain. V was pared by 0 bases and J by 7 bases, with 10 bases between. CDR3 length equals 13 residues. Germline loops: CDR1 DFQATT, CDR2 SNEGSKA (reference sequence). The CDR3 nucleotides read TGCAGTGCTAGAGATGGCTCGCGAAATGAGCAGTTCTTC. It encodes CSARDGSRNEQFF.

This clonotype appeared once. The chain is built from TRBV5-1 and TRBJ2-7, with 10 nucleotides matching TRBD2. Germline V gene data show CDR1 as SGHRS and CDR2 as YFSETQ. This CDR3 has 15 amino acids. Germline trimming cut 0 bases from V and 2 bases from J; bases unmatched to any gene: 2. Written as DNA, the CDR3 is TGCGCCAGCAGCTTGGGTGGGACTAGCGCCTACGAGCAGTACTTC. Residues: CASSLGGTSAYEQYF.

This chain connects TRBV18 to TRBJ2-5; 8 bases fit TRBD2. The CDR3 sequence is 14 residues long. CDR1 and CDR2 from the germline V gene are KGHSH and LQKENI. The V gene end was trimmed by 6 bases and the J gene end by 3 bases; junction bases not matched to a gene: 6. This chain's CDR3 is CASSASGRKETQYF. The CDR3 DNA follows: TGTGCCAGCTCGGCCAGCGGGAGAAAAGAGACCCAGTACTTC.

Worth noting for this clonotype: A much larger clone differs by one base, so this may be a read error. In this CDR3 the conserved last residue, phenylalanine or tryptophan, is missing, so a read error is likely. The chain carries TRBV5-1 and TRBJ2-2; D may be TRBD2 (5 bases). This CDR3 contains 15 residues. Germline V gene sequence: CDR1 SGHRS, CDR2 YFSETQ. The germline V and J ends were trimmed by 1 base and 4 bases, with 11 bases remaining between them. The CDR3 DNA reads as TGCGCCAGCAGCTTGACCGGGGTTGGCACCGGGGAGCTGTTTTCT. Its protein product is CASSLTGVGTGELFS.

This clonotype was seen many times. The chain links TRBV19 to TRBJ2-1; tentative D call: TRBD2 (5 bases). Trimming took 3 bases from V and 5 from J, leaving 17 bases between them. CDR1 LNHDA and CDR2 SQIVND come from the germline V gene (reference sequence). The CDR3 length is 16 residues. Here the CDR3 DNA reads TGTGCCAGTAGTATCTGGAAGGGCGGAGGAAACAATGAGCAGTTCTTC. This encodes CASSIWKGGGNNEQFF. The entire variable domain, with the rest obtained from reference TRBV19 and TRBJ2-1, is as follows: DGGITQSPKYLFRKEGQNVTLSCEQNLNHDAMYWYRQDPGQGLRLIYYSQIVNDFQKGDIAEGYSVSREKKESFPLTVTSAQKNPTAFYLCASSIWKGGGNNEQFFGPGTRLTVL.

J is TRBJ2-7 and V is TRBV7-2; D not resolved. Trimming shortened V by 5 bases and J by 0 bases, and 17 bases separated the two germline ends. CDR1 SGHTA and CDR2 FQGNSA come from the germline V gene. The CDR3 has 16 residues. Here the CDR3 DNA reads TGTGCCAGCAGCCTAGGCCCCAGTTCTGGCTCCTACGAGCAGTACTTC. Translating gives CASSLGPSSGSYEQYF.

This clonotype was counted ten times or more. The chain is built from TRBV7-3 and TRBJ2-4; TRBD2 aligns across 8 bases. There are 15 residues in the CDR3. Germline V gives CDR1 SGHTA, CDR2 FQGTGA. The V and J ends lost 2 bases and 5 bases, in that order; junction bases with no gene match: 5. This CDR3 reads CASSLYGRAENIQYF. DNA for the CDR3: TGTGCCAGCAGCTTATACGGGAGGGCCGAAAACATTCAGTACTTC.

This clonotype was picked up many times. The chain employs TRBV11-2 and TRBJ2-3, with 10 bases that match TRBD2. The CDR3 has 15 amino acids. V lost 5 bases to trimming and J lost 4 bases; unmatched junction nucleotides: 6. CDR1 is SGHAT and CDR2 is FQNNGV in the germline V gene. The DNA of the CDR3 is TGTGCCAGCAGCCCAAATAGCGGGAGGTCAGATACGCAGTATTTT. This gives the protein CASSPNSGRSDTQYF.

The sample holds many counts of this clonotype. This chain connects TRBV19 to TRBJ2-2, with 10 bases identical to TRBD2. The germline CDR1 and CDR2 sequences are LNHDA and SQIVND (reference sequence). CDR3 length: 20 residues. After removal of 3 bases from V and 4 bases from J, the junction contained 17 bases not matched to a gene. CDR3 DNA: TGTGCCAGTAGTATTTTCGTGCTAGCGGGAGATTATGTGGGCACCGGGGAGCTGTTTTTT. The encoded protein is CASSIFVLAGDYVGTGELFF.

At least ten counts were recorded for this clonotype. The J gene is TRBJ2-1, the V gene TRBV7-2; D unclear. Trimming shortened V by 0 bases and J by 4 bases, and 10 bases separated the two germline ends. This CDR3 comprises 15 residues. Germline V lookup: CDR1 SGHTA, CDR2 FQGNSA. In DNA, the CDR3 is TGTGCCAGCAGCTTAGCATTCGGGCGATACAATGAGCAGTTCTTC. It yields the protein CASSLAFGRYNEQFF.

This clonotype has a handful of counts. The chain employs TRBV19 and TRBJ2-4; 8 bases fit TRBD2. Germline lookup yields CDR1 LNHDA and CDR2 SQIVND (reference sequence). The CDR3 runs 16 residues. Unmatched junction bases numbered 5, after V lost 4 bases and J lost 0 bases. CDR3: CASSTHAGGAKNIQYF. In nucleotides, the CDR3 is TGTGCCAGTAGTACCCACGCGGGGGGAGCCAAAAACATTCAGTACTTC.

This clonotype was counted ten times or more. The rearrangement uses TRBV9 and TRBJ2-3; 8 positions match TRBD1. The CDR3 length is 16 residues. Trimming at V came to 0 bases and at J to 2 bases, leaving 5 bases not matched to a gene. The V gene's germline CDR1 is SGDLS and CDR2 YYNGEE. CDR3 sequence: CASSVGGRGPTDTQYF. CDR3 nucleotide sequence: TGTGCCAGCAGCGTAGGGGGCAGGGGGCCCACAGATACGCAGTATTTT.

This clonotype appeared a few times. The V and J genes are TRBV24-1 and TRBJ2-1; perhaps TRBD1 as D (5 bases). V gave up 1 base and J gave up 10 bases, with 10 bases separating them. Germline CDR1 is KGHDR and CDR2 is SFDVKD. The CDR3 spans 13 residues. CDR3 in DNA: TGTGCCACCAGTGATTTTACGCAGGGCGAGCAGTTCTTC. Translating gives CATSDFTQGEQFF.

This rearrangement joins TRBV7-2 to TRBJ2-3; 9 bases are a match to TRBD2. The trim removed 5 bases at V and 5 bases at J, leaving 11 bases unmatched. The CDR3 runs 16 residues. Germline CDR1 SGHTA, CDR2 FQGNSA. CDR3 sequence (DNA): TGTGCCAGCAGCAAAGATAGCGGGAGTTTAGTAGATACGCAGTATTTT. Its translation: CASSKDSGSLVDTQYF. The variable domain in full, completed from reference TRBV7-2 and TRBJ2-3, reads GAGVSQSPSNKVTEKGKDVELRCDPISGHTALYWYRQSLGQGLEFLIYFQGNSAPDKSGLPSDRFSAERTGGSVSTLTIQRTQQEDSAVYLCASSKDSGSLVDTQYFGPGTRLTVL.

This clonotype was seen at least ten times. The chain carries TRBV5-8 and TRBJ2-3; the D is unclear. CDR3 length: 13 residues. Deletions cut 1 base from V and 5 bases from J, with 8 bases between. Germline V gene data show CDR1 as SGHTS and CDR2 as YDEGEE. The CDR3 DNA reads as TGTGCCAGCAGCTTGCATCAGATAGATACGCAGTATTTT. Translated, it gives CASSLHQIDTQYF.

In this sample, this clonotype turned up many times. The chain recombines TRBV7-2 with TRBJ1-2; 12 bases line up with TRBD1. J gave up 3 bases and V 3 bases, and 8 bases lay outside the gene matches. From germline, CDR1 is SGHTA and CDR2 FQGNSA. CDR3 length: 17 residues. CDR3 DNA sequence: TGTGCCAGCAGCTTTACCGGGACAGGGGGCCTACACTATGGCTACACCTTC. Residues: CASSFTGTGGLHYGYTF.

Concerning this clonotype: This may arise from a read error, as a much more abundant clone is one base away. The rearrangement links TRBV19 to TRBJ2-1, with D unresolved. CDR1 is LNHDA and CDR2 is SQIVND in the germline V gene (reference sequence). CDR3 size: 16 residues. V was cut by 3 bases and J by 0 bases, with 12 bases left in between. The CDR3 protein is CASSMVAENSYNEQFF. The CDR3 DNA reads as TGTGCCAGTAGTATGGTTGCGGAGAACTCCTACAATGAGCAGTTCTTC.

This clonotype has only a few counts. This chain uses TRBV11-1 with TRBJ2-3; 12 bases match TRBD2. This CDR3 has 20 amino acids. Germline CDR1 reads SGHAT; CDR2 reads FQDESV (reference sequence). V dropped 5 bases and J dropped 0; count of bases not matched to a gene: 15. This chain's CDR3 is CASSPTGTSGRLASTDTQYF. CDR3 nucleotide sequence: TGTGCCAGCAGCCCGACTGGGACTAGCGGGCGCCTGGCTAGCACAGATACGCAGTATTTT.

The rearrangement joins TRBV7-3 to TRBJ2-3; TRBD2 matches at 12 bases. The trim removed 5 bases at V and 4 bases at J, leaving 4 bases unmatched. CDR1 is SGHTA and CDR2 is FQGTGA in the germline V gene. The CDR3 is 15 residues long. The CDR3 coding sequence is TGTGCCAGCAGCGCCTCTAGCGGGAGGGCAGATACGCAGTATTTT. Its protein is CASSASSGRADTQYF.

This clonotype was counted many times. The chain has TRBV4-1 and TRBJ2-1; D perhaps matches TRBD2 (6 bases). This CDR3 is 16 amino acids long. V gave up 0 bases and J gave up 0 bases, with 9 bases separating them. The germline CDR1 and CDR2 sequences are MGHRA and YSYEKL. The CDR3 is CASSQDGGVSYNEQFF. CDR3 in DNA: TGCGCCAGCAGCCAAGACGGCGGGGTCTCCTACAATGAGCAGTTCTTC.

This chain links TRBV7-2 with TRBJ1-2; no definite D call. The germline gives CDR1 SGHTA, CDR2 FQGNSA. The CDR3 has 12 amino acids. The V end was cut by 4 bases, the J end by 4 bases, with 7 bases between. The chain's CDR3 is CASSSLGYGYTF. The CDR3 DNA reads TGTGCCAGCAGCTCCCTGGGCTATGGCTACACCTTC.